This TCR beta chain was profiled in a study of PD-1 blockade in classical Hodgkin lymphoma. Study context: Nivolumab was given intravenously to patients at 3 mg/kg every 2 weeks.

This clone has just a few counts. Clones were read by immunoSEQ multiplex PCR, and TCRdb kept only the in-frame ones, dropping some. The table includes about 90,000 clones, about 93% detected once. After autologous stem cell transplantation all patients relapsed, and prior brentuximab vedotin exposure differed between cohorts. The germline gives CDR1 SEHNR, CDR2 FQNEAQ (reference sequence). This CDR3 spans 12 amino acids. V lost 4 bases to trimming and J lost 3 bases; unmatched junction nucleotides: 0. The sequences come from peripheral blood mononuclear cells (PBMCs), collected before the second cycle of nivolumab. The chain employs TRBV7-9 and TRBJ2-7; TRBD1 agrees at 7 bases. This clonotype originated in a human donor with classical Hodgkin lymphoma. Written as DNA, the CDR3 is TGTGCCAGCAGCTGGGACAGCTACGAGCAGTACTTC. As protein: CASSWDSYEQYF.